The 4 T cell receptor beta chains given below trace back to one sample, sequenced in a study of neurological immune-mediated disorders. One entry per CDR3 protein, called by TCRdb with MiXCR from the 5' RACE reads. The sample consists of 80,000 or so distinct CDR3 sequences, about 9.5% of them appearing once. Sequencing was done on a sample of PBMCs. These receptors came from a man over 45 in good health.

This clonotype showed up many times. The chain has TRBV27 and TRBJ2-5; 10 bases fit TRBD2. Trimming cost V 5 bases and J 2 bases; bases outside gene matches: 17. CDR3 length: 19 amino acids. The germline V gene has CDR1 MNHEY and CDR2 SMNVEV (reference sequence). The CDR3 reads CASSNRFDSGRARQETQYF. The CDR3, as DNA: TGTGCCAGCAGTAACAGGTTCGACAGCGGGAGGGCCCGGCAAGAGACCCAGTACTTC.

The CDR3 is CSVRVGQCLWREAGELFF. As DNA, the CDR3 is TGCAGCGTTCGGGTGGGCCAGTGCCTTTGGAGGGAGGCCGGGGAGCTGTTTTTT. The chain uses TRBV29-1 and TRBJ2-2; TRBD2 is a possible D gene (6 bases). The CDR3 covers 18 residues. Germline loops: CDR1 SQVTM, CDR2 ANQGSEA. V lost 5 bases, J lost 6 bases, and 28 bases lay in between.

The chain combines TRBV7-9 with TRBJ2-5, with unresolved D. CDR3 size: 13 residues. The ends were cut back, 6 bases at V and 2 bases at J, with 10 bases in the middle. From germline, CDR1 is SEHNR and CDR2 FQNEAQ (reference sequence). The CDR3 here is CASSGEDQETQYF. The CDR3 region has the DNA TGTGCCAGCAGTGGGGAAGATCAAGAGACCCAGTACTTC.

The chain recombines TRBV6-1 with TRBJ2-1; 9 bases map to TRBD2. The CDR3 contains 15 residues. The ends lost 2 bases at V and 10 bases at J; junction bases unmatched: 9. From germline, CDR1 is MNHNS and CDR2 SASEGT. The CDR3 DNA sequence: TGTGCCAGCAGTGAAAATAGCGGGAGACGGTGGGAGCAGTTCTTC. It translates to CASSENSGRRWEQFF.